The 9 T cell receptor beta chains listed next were all sequenced from one sample in a study of CD8+ T cells in alopecia areata. Sequencing used cDNA as its template, made by extracting RNA and reverse transcribing it. The protocol was immunoSEQ multiplex PCR, while the TCRdb copy is restricted to in-frame clones and leaves out a portion. The sample has more than 200,000 clones; under 70% are singletons. The material sequenced was CD4+ T cells sorted from blood, taken at week 0. These receptor sequences come from a human donor with alopecia areata.

The J gene is TRBJ2-3, the V gene TRBV5-5, with TRBD2 matching 9 bases. The CDR3 has 15 amino acids. Trimming removed 2 bases from V and 2 bases from J; junction bases left unmatched: 3. Looked up from germline, CDR1 is SGHKS and CDR2 is YYEKEE (reference sequence). CDR3 in amino acids: CASSFPSGNTDTQYF. CDR3 nucleotide sequence: TGTGCCAGCAGCTTCCCTAGCGGGAACACAGATACGCAGTATTTT.

J is TRBJ1-1 and V is TRBV29-1; 10 bases agree with TRBD1. Losses at the gene ends were 2 bases for V and 1 base for J; bases not matched to a gene: 4. Germline V CDR1 and CDR2: SQVTM, ANQGSEA. The CDR3 has 15 residues. CDR3: CSVEPRTGGNTEAFF. For the CDR3, the DNA is TGCAGCGTTGAACCAAGGACAGGGGGGAACACTGAAGCTTTCTTT. Based on the CDR3 plus reference TRBV29-1 and TRBJ1-1, the full variable domain is SAVISQKPSRDICQRGTSLTIQCQVDSQVTMMFWYRQQPGQSLTLIATANQGSEATYESGFVIDKFPISRPNLTFSTLTVSNMSPEDSSIYLCSVEPRTGGNTEAFFGQGTRLTVV.

The chain uses TRBV29-1 and TRBJ1-2; unclear D gene. CDR1 SQVTM and CDR2 ANQGSEA come from the germline V gene. Trimming removed 3 bases from V and 8 bases from J, with 10 bases in between. This CDR3 spans 11 amino acids. CDR3 residues: CSVERMRGYTF. CDR3 sequence (DNA): TGCAGCGTTGAGAGAATGAGGGGCTACACCTTC.

The table lists this clone with a few counts. The J gene is TRBJ2-4, the V gene TRBV7-2; a possible D gene is TRBD1 (6 bases). V dropped 4 bases and J dropped 2 bases, with 15 bases sitting between them. Per the germline V gene, CDR1 is SGHTA and CDR2 is FQGNSA. The CDR3 has 16 residues. The CDR3 DNA follows: TGTGCCAGCAGCTCCCGGGACACCCTGACCAAAAACATTCAGTACTTC. It translates to CASSSRDTLTKNIQYF.

This clone has only a few counts. This rearrangement joins TRBV2 to TRBJ2-5; TRBD2 matches at 8 bases. Germline V lookup: CDR1 SNHLY, CDR2 FYNNEI. The CDR3 length is 15 residues. Trimming cost V 2 bases and J 3 bases; bases outside gene matches: 5. The CDR3 nucleotides are TGTGCCAGCAGTGAATTGGGACTAGACAAAGAGACCCAGTACTTC. This codes for CASSELGLDKETQYF.

The chain joins TRBV7-2 to TRBJ2-1, with 7 bases matching TRBD1. CDR1 is SGHTA, CDR2 FQGNSA, per germline. The CDR3 has 15 amino acids. The trim removed 6 bases at V and 1 base at J, leaving 6 bases unmatched. CDR3 in DNA: TGTGCCAGCAGTCCAACAGGGGTATCCTACAATGAGCAGTTCTTC. This translates into CASSPTGVSYNEQFF.

The chain recombines TRBV4-3 with TRBJ2-7; D is unresolved. The CDR3 runs to 13 residues. Germline-derived CDR1 and CDR2 are LGHNA and YSLEER. V was cut by 0 bases and J by 2 bases, with 5 bases left in between. The CDR3 DNA reads TGCGCCAGCAGCCAAGACTTGCCCTACGAGCAGTACTTC. Encoded protein: CASSQDLPYEQYF.

The chain couples TRBV19 to TRBJ2-1, with TRBD1 matching 9 bases. The CDR3 loop spans 17 amino acids. The J segment lost 6 bases and the V segment lost 5 bases, leaving 14 bases of the junction unmatched. The germline V gene encodes CDR1 LNHDA and CDR2 SQIVND (reference sequence). Here the CDR3 DNA reads TGTGCCAGTAGTCCACTCACCGGGACAGGGCCCTCCAATGAGCAGTTCTTC. Amino acid sequence: CASSPLTGTGPSNEQFF. The full variable domain, its missing parts supplied by reference TRBV19 and TRBJ2-1, is DGGITQSPKYLFRKEGQNVTLSCEQNLNHDAMYWYRQDPGQGLRLIYYSQIVNDFQKGDIAEGYSVSREKKESFPLTVTSAQKNPTAFYLCASSPLTGTGPSNEQFFGPGTRLTVL.

The chain joins TRBV20-1 to TRBJ1-1; 9 nucleotides line up with TRBD1. The CDR3 has 11 residues. CDR1 is DFQATT, CDR2 SNEGSKA, per germline (reference sequence). V was clipped by 7 bases and J by 5 bases; unmatched bases: 2. The CDR3 DNA reads as TGCAGTGGACAGGGGGTAACTGAAGCTTTCTTT. This encodes CSGQGVTEAFF.